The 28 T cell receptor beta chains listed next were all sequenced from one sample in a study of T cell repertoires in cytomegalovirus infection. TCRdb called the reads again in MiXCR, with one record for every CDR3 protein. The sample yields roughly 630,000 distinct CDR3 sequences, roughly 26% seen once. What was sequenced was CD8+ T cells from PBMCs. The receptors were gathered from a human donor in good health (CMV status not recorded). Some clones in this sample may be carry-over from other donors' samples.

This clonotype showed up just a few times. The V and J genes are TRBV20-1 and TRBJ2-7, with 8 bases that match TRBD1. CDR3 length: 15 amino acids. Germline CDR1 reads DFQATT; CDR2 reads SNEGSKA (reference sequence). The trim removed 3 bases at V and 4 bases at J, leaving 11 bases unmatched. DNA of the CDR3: TGCAGTGCTAGGGACAGGGCTTCTGTTGTTTACGAGCAGTACTTC. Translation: CSARDRASVVYEQYF.

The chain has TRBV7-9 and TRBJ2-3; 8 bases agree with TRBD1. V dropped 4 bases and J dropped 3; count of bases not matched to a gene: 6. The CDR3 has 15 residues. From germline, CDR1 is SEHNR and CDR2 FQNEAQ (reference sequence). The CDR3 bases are TGTGCCAGCAGCTACCGGGACAGGAGGACAGATACGCAGTATTTT. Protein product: CASSYRDRRTDTQYF.

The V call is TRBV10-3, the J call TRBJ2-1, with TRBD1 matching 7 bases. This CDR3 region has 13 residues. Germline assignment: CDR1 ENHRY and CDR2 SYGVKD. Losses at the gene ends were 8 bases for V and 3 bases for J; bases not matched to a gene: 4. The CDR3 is CAISRDSYNEQFF. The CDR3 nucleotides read TGTGCCATCTCCCGGGACAGCTACAATGAGCAGTTCTTC.

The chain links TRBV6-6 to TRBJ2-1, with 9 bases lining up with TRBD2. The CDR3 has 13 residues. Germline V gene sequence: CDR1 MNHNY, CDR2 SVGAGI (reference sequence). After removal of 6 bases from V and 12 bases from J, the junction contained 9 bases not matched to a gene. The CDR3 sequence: CASSLAGSQPQFF. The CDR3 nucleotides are TGTGCCAGCAGCCTAGCGGGGTCCCAACCGCAGTTCTTC.

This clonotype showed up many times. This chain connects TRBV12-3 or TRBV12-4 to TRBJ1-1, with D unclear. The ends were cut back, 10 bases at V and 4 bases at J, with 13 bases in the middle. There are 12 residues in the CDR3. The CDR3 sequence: CATQYGLTEAFF. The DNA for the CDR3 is TGTGCCACGCAGTACGGCCTCACTGAAGCTTTCTTT.

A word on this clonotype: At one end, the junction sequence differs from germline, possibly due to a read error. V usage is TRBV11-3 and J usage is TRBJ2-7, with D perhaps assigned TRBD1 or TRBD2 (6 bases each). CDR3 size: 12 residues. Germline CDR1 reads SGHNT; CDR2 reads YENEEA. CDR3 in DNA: TGTACCAGCAGCCTCCGGGGGCGAGAGCAGTACTTC. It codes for CTSSLRGREQYF.

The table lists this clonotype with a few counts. In DNA, the CDR3 is TGTGCCAGCACGACTCGGAATGAGCAGTTCTTC. Amino acid sequence: CASTTRNEQFF. V is TRBV5-6 and J is TRBJ2-1; no clear D. CDR1 is SGHDT, CDR2 YYEEEE, per germline. The length of the CDR3 is 11 residues. Trimming took off 6 bases at V and 7 bases at J, with 8 bases between the two ends. Filled out from reference TRBV5-6 and TRBJ2-1, the complete variable domain reads DAGVTQSPTHLIKTRGQQVTLRCSPKSGHDTVSWYQQALGQGPQFIFQYYEEEERQRGNFPDRFSGHQFPNYSSELNVNALLLGDSALYLCASTTRNEQFFGPGTRLTVL.

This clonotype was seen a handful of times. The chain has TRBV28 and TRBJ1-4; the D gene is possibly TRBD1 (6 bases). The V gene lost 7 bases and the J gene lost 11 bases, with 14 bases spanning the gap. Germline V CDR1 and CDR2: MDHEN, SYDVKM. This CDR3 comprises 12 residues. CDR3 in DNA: TGTGCCAGCACCAGGGGAGGGGAGAAACTGTTTTTT. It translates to CASTRGGEKLFF.

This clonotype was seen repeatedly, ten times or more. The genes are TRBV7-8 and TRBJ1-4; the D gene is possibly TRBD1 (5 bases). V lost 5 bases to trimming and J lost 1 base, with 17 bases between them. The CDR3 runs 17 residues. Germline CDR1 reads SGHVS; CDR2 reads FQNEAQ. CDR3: CASSQGRRGRTNEKLFF. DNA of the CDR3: TGTGCCAGCAGCCAGGGTCGACGGGGCAGAACTAATGAAAAACTGTTTTTT.

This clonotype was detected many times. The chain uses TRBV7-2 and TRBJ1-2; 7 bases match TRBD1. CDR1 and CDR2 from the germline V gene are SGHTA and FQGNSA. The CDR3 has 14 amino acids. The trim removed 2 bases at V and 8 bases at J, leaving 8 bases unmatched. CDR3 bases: TGTGCCAGCAGCTTAACAGACAGGGTGAACGGCTACACCTTC. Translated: CASSLTDRVNGYTF.

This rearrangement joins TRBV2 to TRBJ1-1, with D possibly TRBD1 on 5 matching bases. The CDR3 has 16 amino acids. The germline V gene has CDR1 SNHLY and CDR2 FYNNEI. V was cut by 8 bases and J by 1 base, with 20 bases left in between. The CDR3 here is CASLLLLGGTNTEAFF. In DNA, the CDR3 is TGTGCCAGCCTTTTGTTGCTTGGGGGGACGAACACTGAAGCTTTCTTT.

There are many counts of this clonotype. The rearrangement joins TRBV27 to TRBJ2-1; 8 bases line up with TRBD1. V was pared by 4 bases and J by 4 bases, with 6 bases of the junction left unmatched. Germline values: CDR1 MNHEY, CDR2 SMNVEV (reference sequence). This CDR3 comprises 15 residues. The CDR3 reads CASSSGTGLYNEQFF. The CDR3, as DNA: TGTGCCAGCAGTTCCGGGACAGGCCTTTACAATGAGCAGTTCTTC.

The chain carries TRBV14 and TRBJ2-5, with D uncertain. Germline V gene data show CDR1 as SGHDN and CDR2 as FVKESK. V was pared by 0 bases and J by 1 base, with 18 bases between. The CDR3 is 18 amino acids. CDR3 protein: CASSQEGLRLLSQETQYF. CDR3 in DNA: TGTGCCAGCAGCCAAGAGGGGTTAAGGCTCCTTTCCCAAGAGACCCAGTACTTC.

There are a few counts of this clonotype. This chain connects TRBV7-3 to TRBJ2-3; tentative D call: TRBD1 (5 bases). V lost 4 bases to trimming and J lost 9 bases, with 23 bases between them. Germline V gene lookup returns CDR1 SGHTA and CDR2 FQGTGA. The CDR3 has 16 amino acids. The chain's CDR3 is CASSSPVGRADRTQYF. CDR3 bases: TGTGCCAGCAGCTCCCCAGTGGGCAGGGCAGACCGGACGCAGTATTTT.

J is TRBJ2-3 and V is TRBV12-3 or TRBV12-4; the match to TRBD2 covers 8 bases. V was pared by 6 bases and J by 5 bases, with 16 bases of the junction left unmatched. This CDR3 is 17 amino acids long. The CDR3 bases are TGTGCCAGCAGACCCCATTCGACTAGCGTACATATAGATACGCAGTATTTT. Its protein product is CASRPHSTSVHIDTQYF.

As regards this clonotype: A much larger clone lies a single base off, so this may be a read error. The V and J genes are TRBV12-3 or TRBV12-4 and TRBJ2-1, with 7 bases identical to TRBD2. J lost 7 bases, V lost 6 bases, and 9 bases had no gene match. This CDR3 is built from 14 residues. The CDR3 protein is CASSPWGLWNEQFF. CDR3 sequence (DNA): TGTGCCAGCAGCCCTTGGGGACTATGGAATGAGCAGTTCTTC.

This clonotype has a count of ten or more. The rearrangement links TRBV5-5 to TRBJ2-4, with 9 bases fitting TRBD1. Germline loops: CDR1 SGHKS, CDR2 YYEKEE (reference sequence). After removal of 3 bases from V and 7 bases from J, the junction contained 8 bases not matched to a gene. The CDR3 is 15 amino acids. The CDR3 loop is CASSWGTGLSNIQYF. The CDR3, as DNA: TGTGCCAGCAGCTGGGGGACAGGGTTGTCGAACATTCAGTACTTC.

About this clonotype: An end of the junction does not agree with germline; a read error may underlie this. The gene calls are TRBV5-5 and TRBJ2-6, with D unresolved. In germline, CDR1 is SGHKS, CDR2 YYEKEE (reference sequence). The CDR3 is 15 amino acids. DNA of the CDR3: TGTGCCGGCAGCGATCAGAGCTCTGGGGCCAACGTCCTGACTTTC. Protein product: CAGSDQSSGANVLTF.

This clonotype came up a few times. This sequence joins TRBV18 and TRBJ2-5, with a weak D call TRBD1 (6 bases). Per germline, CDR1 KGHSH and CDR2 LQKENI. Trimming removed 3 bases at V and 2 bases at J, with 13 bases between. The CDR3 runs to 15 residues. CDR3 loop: CASSPYRESQETQYF. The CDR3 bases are TGTGCCAGCTCACCTTACAGGGAAAGTCAAGAGACCCAGTACTTC.

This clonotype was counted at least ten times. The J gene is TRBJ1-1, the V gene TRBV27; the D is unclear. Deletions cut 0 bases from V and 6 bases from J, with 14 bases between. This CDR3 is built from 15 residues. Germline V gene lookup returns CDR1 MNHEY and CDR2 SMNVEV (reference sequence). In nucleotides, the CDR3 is TGTGCCAGCAGTTTATCGGGATCGGGAATTCCTGAAGCTTTCTTT. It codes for CASSLSGSGIPEAFF.

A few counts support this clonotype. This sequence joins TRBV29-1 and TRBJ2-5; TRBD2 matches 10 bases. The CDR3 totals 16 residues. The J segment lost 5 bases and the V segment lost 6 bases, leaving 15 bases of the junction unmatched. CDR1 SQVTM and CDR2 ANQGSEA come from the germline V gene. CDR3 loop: CSVPRLSSGGGETQYF. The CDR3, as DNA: TGCAGCGTACCCCGACTTTCGAGCGGGGGGGGGGAGACCCAGTACTTC.

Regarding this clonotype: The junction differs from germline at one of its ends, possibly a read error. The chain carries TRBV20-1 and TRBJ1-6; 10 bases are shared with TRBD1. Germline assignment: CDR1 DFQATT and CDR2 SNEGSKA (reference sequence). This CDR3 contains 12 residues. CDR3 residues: CRDDRGLTPLYF. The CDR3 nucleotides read TGCAGGGACGACAGGGGGCTCACACCCCTCTACTTT.

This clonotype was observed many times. In DNA, the CDR3 is TGTGCCAGCAGCGCAAGGGGACAGGGGGTTTACAATGAGCAGTTCTTC. It codes for CASSARGQGVYNEQFF. The V and J genes are TRBV11-3 and TRBJ2-1; 11 bases agree with TRBD1. J gave up 4 bases and V 5 bases, and 7 bases lay outside the gene matches. CDR3 length: 16 residues. CDR1 is SGHNT and CDR2 is YENEEA in the germline V gene.

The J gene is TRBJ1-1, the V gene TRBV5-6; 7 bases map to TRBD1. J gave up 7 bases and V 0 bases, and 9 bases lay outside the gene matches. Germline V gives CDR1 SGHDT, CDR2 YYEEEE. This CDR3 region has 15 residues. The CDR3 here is CASSLEQGPMDEAFF. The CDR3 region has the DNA TGTGCCAGCAGCTTGGAACAGGGGCCTATGGATGAAGCTTTCTTT.

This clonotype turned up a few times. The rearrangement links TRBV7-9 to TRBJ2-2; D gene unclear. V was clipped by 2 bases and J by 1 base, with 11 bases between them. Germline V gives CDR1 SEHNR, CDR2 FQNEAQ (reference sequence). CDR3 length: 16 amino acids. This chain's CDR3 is CASSLPAVLNTGELFF. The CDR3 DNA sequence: TGTGCCAGCAGCTTACCGGCAGTCTTGAACACCGGGGAGCTGTTTTTT.

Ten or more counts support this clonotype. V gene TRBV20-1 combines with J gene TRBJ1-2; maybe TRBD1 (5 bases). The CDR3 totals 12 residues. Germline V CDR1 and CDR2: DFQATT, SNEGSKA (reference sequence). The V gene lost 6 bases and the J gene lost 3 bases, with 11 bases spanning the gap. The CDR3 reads CSAPDSYYGYTF. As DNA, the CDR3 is TGCAGTGCCCCTGACAGTTACTATGGCTACACCTTC.

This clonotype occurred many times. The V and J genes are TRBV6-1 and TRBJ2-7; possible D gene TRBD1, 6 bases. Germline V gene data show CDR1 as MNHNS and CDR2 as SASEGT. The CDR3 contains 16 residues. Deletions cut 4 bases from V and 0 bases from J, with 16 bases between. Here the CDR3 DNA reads TGTGCCAGCAGTGCCCTTTCCGACAGGACCTCCTACGAGCAGTACGTC. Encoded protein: CASSALSDRTSYEQYV.

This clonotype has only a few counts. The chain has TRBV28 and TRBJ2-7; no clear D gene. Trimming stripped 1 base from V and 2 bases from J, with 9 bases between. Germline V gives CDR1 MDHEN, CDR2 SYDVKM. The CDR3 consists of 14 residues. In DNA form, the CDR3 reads TGTGCCAGCAGTTTATCCAGGCATCCCTACGAGCAGTACGTC. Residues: CASSLSRHPYEQYV.